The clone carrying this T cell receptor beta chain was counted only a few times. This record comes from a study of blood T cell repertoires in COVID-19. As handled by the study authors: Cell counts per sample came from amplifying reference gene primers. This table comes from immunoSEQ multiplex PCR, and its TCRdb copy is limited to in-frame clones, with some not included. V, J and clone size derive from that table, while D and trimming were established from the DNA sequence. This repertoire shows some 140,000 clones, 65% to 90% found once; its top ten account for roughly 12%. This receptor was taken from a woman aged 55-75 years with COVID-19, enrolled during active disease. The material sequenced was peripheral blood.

The CDR3 is CSVVFMEVRRNQISYEQYF. In nucleotides, the CDR3 is TGCAGCGTTGTGTTTATGGAGGTCCGGAGGAACCAAATCTCCTACGAGCAGTACTTC. This sequence joins TRBV29-1 and TRBJ2-7, with D possibly being TRBD2 (5 bases). CDR1 and CDR2 from the germline V gene are SQVTM and ANQGSEA. The CDR3 sequence is 19 residues long. Trimming cost V 4 bases and J 0 bases, with 28 bases left between them.